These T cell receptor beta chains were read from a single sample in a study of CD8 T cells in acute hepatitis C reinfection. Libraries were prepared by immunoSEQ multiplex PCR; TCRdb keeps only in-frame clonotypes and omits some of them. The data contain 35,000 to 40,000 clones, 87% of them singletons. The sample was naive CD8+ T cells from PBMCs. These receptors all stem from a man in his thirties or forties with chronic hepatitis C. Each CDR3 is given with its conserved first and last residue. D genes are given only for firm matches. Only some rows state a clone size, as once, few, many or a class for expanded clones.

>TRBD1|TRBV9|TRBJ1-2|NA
TGTGCCAGCAGCGAGGCAGACAGGGTCAGCCATTCCAACTATGGCTACACCTTC
CASSEADRVSHSNYGYTF
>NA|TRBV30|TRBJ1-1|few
TGTGCCTGGAGTCCGGTGAACACTGAAGCTTTCTTT
CAWSPVNTEAFF
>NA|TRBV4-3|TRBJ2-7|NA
TGCGCCAGCAGCCAAGGACCATCCAGGGGAACAGAGCAGTACTTC
CASSQGPSRGTEQYF
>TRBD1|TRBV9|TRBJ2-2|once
TGTGCCAGCAGCGGAGGCAGGGGGCGTGCGAGCACCGGGGAGCTGTTTTTT
CASSGGRGRASTGELFF
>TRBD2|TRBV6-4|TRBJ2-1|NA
TGTGCCAGCAGTTCTGGACTAGCGGGAGACAATGAGCAGTTCTTC
CASSSGLAGDNEQFF
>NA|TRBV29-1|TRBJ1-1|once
TGCAGCGTTGCAGGGGTGATGAACACTGAAGCTTTCTTT
CSVAGVMNTEAFF
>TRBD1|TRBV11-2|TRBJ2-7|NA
TGTGCCAGCAGCTACACAGGGGCCCACGAGCAGTACTTC
CASSYTGAHEQYF
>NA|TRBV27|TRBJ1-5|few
TGTGCCAGCGGGGGTGGCAATCAGCCCCAGCATTTT
CASGGGNQPQHF
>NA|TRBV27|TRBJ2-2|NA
TGTGCCAGCAGTTCAAACACCGGGGAGCTGTTTTTT
CASSSNTGELFF
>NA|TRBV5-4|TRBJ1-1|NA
TGTGCCAGCAAGCAGGCCAGCAACACTGAAGCTTTCTTT
CASKQASNTEAFF
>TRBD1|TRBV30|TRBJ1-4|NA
TGTGCCTGGAGTGTACCGGGACAGGTCCGGTTAAAACTGTTTTTT
CAWSVPGQVRLKLFF
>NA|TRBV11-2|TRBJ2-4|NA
TGTGCCAGCAGCTTAGCTGAATGGGGGGCGCATTCCATTCAGTACTTC
CASSLAEWGAHSIQYF
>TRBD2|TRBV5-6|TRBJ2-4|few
TGTGCCAGCTGTTCCAGCGGGGGAACCAAAAACATTCAGTACTTC
CASCSSGGTKNIQYF
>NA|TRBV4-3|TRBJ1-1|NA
TGCGCCAGCAGCCAAGATATGGGTGTCCAAGATATGAACACTGAAGCTTTCTTT
CASSQDMGVQDMNTEAFF
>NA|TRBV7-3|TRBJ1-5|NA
TGTGCCAGCAGCTTAGGTAACAATCAGCCCCAGCATTTT
CASSLGNNQPQHF
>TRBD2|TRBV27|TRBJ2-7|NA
TGTGCCAGCAGTTACAGACTAGCTGCATTCTACGAGCAGTACTTC
CASSYRLAAFYEQYF
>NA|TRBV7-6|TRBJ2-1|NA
TGTGCCAGCAGCTCCCATGGGATCAATGAGCAGTTCTTC
CASSSHGINEQFF
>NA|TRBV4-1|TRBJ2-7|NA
TGCGCCAGCAGCCAAGATATGGCGGGTAGCTACGAGCAGTACTTC
CASSQDMAGSYEQYF
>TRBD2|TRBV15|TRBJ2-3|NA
TGTGCCACCAGCAGAGTGGAGCTAGCGGGGGCAGATACGCAGTATTTT
CATSRVELAGADTQYF
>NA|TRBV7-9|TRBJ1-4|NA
TGTGCCAGCATACCAGGGTGGGGTGAAAAACTGTTTTTT
CASIPGWGEKLFF
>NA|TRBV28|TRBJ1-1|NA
TGTGCCAGCAGTTTCGGCAGGCCGGCCACTGAAGCTTTCTTT
CASSFGRPATEAFF
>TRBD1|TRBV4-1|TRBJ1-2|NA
TGCGCCAGCAGCCAACGACCGATGGGGGACAGGGGATTGAACTATGGCTACACCTTC
CASSQRPMGDRGLNYGYTF
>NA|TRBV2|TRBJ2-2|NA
TGTGCCACAAGGGAGGATTACACCGGGGAGCTGTTTTTT
CATREDYTGELFF
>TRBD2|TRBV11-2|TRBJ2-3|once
TGTGCCAGCAGCCTACTAGCGGGGGCTAGCACAGATACGCAGTATTTT
CASSLLAGASTDTQYF
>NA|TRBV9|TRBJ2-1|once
TGTGCCAGCACCTTGGAGGGGAGCTCCTACAATGAGCAGTTCTTC
CASTLEGSSYNEQFF
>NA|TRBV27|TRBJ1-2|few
TGTGCCAGCAGTTCCCCCGATTATGGCTACACCTTC
CASSSPDYGYTF
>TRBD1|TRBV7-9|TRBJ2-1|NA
TGTGCCAGCAGCTCCGGACAGGGGATATACAATGAGCAGTTCTTC
CASSSGQGIYNEQFF
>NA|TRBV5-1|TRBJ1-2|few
TGCGCCAGCAGCTTGGGGGTCGGAGGGGTGGATGGCTACACCTTC
CASSLGVGGVDGYTF
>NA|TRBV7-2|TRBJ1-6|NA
TGTGCCAGCAGCCGCCGACAGCCGGACTATAATTCACCCCTCCACTTT
CASSRRQPDYNSPLHF
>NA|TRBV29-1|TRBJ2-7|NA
TGCAGCGCTTCCCGCGACTACGAGCAGTACTTC
CSASRDYEQYF
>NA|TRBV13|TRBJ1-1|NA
TGTGCCAGCAGCACCGGTCGACAAGTACTCTCTGAAGCTTTCTTT
CASSTGRQVLSEAFF
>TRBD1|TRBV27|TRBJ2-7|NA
TGTGCCAGCAGTGACCGGGACAGAGTCTACGAGCAGTACTTC
CASSDRDRVYEQYF
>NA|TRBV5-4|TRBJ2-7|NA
TGTGCCAGCAGCTTAGCGACCGGGGGATACGAGCAGTACTTC
CASSLATGGYEQYF
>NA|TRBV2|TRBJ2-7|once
TGTGCCAGCAGTGAAGGAACAGAAGAGCAGTACTTC
CASSEGTEEQYF
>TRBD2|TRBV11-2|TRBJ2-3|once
TGTGCCAGCAGCGCGGTGGGTCTAGCGGGATTGGCAGATACGCAGTATTTT
CASSAVGLAGLADTQYF
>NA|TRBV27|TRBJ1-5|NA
TGTGCCAGCAGTGAAGGGACATTACAGCCCCAGCATTTT
CASSEGTLQPQHF
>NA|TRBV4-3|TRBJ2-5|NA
TGCGCCAGCAGCCAGACCCAGTACTTC
CASSQTQYF
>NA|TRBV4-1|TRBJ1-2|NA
TGCGCCAGCAGCCAAGAAGGAAGGGGGGATGGCTACACCTTC
CASSQEGRGDGYTF
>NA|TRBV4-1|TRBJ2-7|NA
TGCGCCAGCAGCCAAGGAATCGACTACGAGCAGTACTTC
CASSQGIDYEQYF
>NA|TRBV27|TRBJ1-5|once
TGTGCCAGCAGTTTATATACCTCCTCGCCCCAGCATTTT
CASSLYTSSPQHF
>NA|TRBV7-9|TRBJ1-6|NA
TGTGCCAGCAGCAGTACAAGCTCCTATAATTCACCCCTCCACTTT
CASSSTSSYNSPLHF
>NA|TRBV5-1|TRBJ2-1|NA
TGCGCCAGCAGCTTGGACTGGAGCTCCTACAATGAGCAGTTCTTC
CASSLDWSSYNEQFF
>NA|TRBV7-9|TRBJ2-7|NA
TGTGCCAGCAGCTTAGGAGGGGATACCTACGAGCAGTACTTC
CASSLGGDTYEQYF
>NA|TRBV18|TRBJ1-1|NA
TGTGCCAGCTCACAGGGGACGAACACTGAAGCTTTCTTT
CASSQGTNTEAFF
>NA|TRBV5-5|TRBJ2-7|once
TGTGCCAGCAGCTTTCACAAAACCTACGAGCAGTACTTC
CASSFHKTYEQYF
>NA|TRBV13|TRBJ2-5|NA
TGTGCCAGCAGCTTAGCGGGGGAGAGAGAGACCCAGTACTTC
CASSLAGERETQYF
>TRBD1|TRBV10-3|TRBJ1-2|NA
TGTGCCATCAGGGACAGGGGGGACCCAGATGGCTACACCTTC
CAIRDRGDPDGYTF
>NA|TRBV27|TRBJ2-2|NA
TGTGCCAGCAGTTTCGGCACCGGGGAGCTGTTTTTT
CASSFGTGELFF
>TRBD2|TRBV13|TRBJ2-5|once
TGTGCCAGCAGCTTAGCCCAACTAGCGGGGGAAGAGACCCAGTACTTC
CASSLAQLAGEETQYF
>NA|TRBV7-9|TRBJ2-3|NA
TGTGCCAGCAGCTTCCCAGGGGGGGACAGGATCACAGATACGCAGTATTTT
CASSFPGGDRITDTQYF
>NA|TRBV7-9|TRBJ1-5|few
TGTGCCAGCACCCCATTGGCCAATCAGCCCCAGCATTTT
CASTPLANQPQHF
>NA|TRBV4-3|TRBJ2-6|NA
TGCGCCAGCAGCCAAGAGGGGTCTGGGGCCAACGTCCTGACTTTC
CASSQEGSGANVLTF